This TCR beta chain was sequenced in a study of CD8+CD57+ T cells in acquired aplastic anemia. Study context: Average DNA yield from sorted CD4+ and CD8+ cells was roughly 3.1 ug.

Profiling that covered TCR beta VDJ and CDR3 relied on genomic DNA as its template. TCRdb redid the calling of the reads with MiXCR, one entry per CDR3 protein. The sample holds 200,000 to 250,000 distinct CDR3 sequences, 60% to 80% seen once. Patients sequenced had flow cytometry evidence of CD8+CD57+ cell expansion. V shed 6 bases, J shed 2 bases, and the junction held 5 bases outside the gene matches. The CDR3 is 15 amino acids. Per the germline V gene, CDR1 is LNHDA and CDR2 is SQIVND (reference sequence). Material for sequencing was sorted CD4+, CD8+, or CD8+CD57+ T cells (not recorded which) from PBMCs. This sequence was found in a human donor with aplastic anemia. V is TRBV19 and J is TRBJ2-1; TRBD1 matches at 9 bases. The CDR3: CASRTGTGPYNEQFF. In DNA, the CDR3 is TGTGCCAGTAGGACCGGGACAGGGCCCTACAATGAGCAGTTCTTC.